The 18 T cell receptor beta chains given below trace back to one sample, sequenced in a study of T cell changes during pregnancy in multiple sclerosis (dated by TCRdb to between 2018 and 2021). Libraries came from the immunoSEQ multiplex PCR assay. Not all clones reach the TCRdb copy of this immuneACCESS table, which keeps in-frame sequences only. Checked studies attribute under half of the gap to unresolved V genes and leave the rest unexplained. The sample yields around 67,000 clones; 85% to 90% were counted once. Over 7.5% of the sample goes to the ten largest clones. The sequenced sample was peripheral blood, obtained after pregnancy. Every receptor here comes from a female donor in good health, enrolled as a control in a pregnancy study.

V and J are TRBV7-2 and TRBJ2-7, with D maybe TRBD1 (5 bases). CDR1 and CDR2 from the germline V gene are SGHTA and FQGNSA. V lost 5 bases and J 2 bases, leaving 13 bases between the germline ends. The length of the CDR3 is 14 residues. The CDR3 nucleotides are TGTGCCAGCAGCCCCTTTGGACACCCCTACGAGCAGTACTTC. Translated: CASSPFGHPYEQYF.

V gene TRBV29-1 combines with J gene TRBJ2-7, with 10 positions matching TRBD2. Looked up from germline, CDR1 is SQVTM and CDR2 is ANQGSEA. J was trimmed by 3 bases and V by 2 bases; bases with no gene match: 4. The CDR3 runs to 14 residues. The CDR3 nucleotides are TGCAGCGTTGAACTAGCGGGAGTGGACTACGAGCAGTACTTC. Encoded protein: CSVELAGVDYEQYF.

The chain links TRBV25-1 to TRBJ2-5; TRBD2 is a possible D gene (5 bases). The length of the CDR3 is 13 residues. V was cut by 9 bases and J by 0 bases, with 11 bases left in between. Germline CDR1 reads MGHDK; CDR2 reads SYGVNS. As DNA, the CDR3 is TGTGCCAGTGCCTGGGAGTACCAAGAGACCCAGTACTTC. Its protein product is CASAWEYQETQYF.

The chain employs TRBV9 and TRBJ2-3; TRBD1 matches at 8 bases. Germline assignment: CDR1 SGDLS and CDR2 YYNGEE. The CDR3 is 14 amino acids. Trimming took 4 bases from V and 2 from J; bases not matched to a gene: 3. The DNA of the CDR3 is TGTGCCAGCAGCATGGGACAGGCCACAGATACGCAGTATTTT. It encodes CASSMGQATDTQYF.

This clone was recorded once. V and J are TRBV4-1 and TRBJ1-1, with TRBD1 matching 8 bases. Trimming cost V 2 bases and J 4 bases; bases outside gene matches: 3. CDR3 length equals 14 residues. The V gene's germline CDR1 is MGHRA and CDR2 YSYEKL. The CDR3 nucleotides read TGCGCCAGCAGCCAACACAGGGGGGGCACTGAAGCTTTCTTT. Its protein product is CASSQHRGGTEAFF.

This clone was detected a few times. The CDR3 sequence: CASSFREATEAFF. CDR3 bases: TGTGCCAGCAGCTTTAGGGAGGCCACTGAAGCTTTCTTT. The J gene is TRBJ1-1, the V gene TRBV7-8; D is unresolved. V was pared by 3 bases and J by 4 bases, with 9 bases between. The CDR3 extends over 13 amino acids. CDR1 SGHVS and CDR2 FQNEAQ come from the germline V gene. Full variable domain (missing parts from reference TRBV7-8 and TRBJ1-1): GAGVSQSPRYKVAKRGQDVALRCDPISGHVSLFWYQQALGQGPEFLTYFQNEAQLDKSGLPSDRFFAERPEGSVSTLKIQRTQQEDSAVYLCASSFREATEAFFGQGTRLTVV.

The rearrangement joins TRBV27 to TRBJ1-2; D is undetermined. Germline values: CDR1 MNHEY, CDR2 SMNVEV (reference sequence). The CDR3 totals 12 residues. V was clipped by 8 bases and J by 7 bases, with 14 bases between them. Here the CDR3 DNA reads TGTGCCAGCGGAAATGACGGGGTTGGCTACACCTTC. Protein: CASGNDGVGYTF.

The chain recombines TRBV7-9 with TRBJ1-4, with TRBD1 matching 9 bases. Looked up from germline, CDR1 is SEHNR and CDR2 is FQNEAQ (reference sequence). The length of the CDR3 is 15 residues. With 1 base clipped from V and 4 bases from J, the junction kept 1 base outside the gene matches. CDR3 coding DNA: TGTGCCAGCAGCTTAGGGGACAGGGTTAATGAAAAACTGTTTTTT. Amino acids: CASSLGDRVNEKLFF. The full variable domain, with the rest looked up from reference TRBV7-9 and TRBJ1-4, is DTGVSQNPRHKITKRGQNVTFRCDPISEHNRLYWYRQTLGQGPEFLTYFQNEAQLEKSRLLSDRFSAERPKGSFSTLEIQRTEQGDSAMYLCASSLGDRVNEKLFFGSGTQLSVL.

The chain employs TRBV27 and TRBJ2-5, with TRBD2 matching 7 bases. Germline-derived CDR1 and CDR2 are MNHEY and SMNVEV (reference sequence). The CDR3 totals 16 residues. J was trimmed by 5 bases and V by 6 bases; bases with no gene match: 15. The CDR3 bases are TGTGCCAGCAGGCCACGGATTAGCGGGTTCGGGGAGACCCAGTACTTC. Its translation is CASRPRISGFGETQYF.

This chain uses TRBV7-7 with TRBJ2-7; TRBD1 matches at 8 bases. Looked up from germline, CDR1 is SSHAT and CDR2 is FNYEAQ (reference sequence). V was clipped by 5 bases and J by 3 bases; unmatched bases: 3. The CDR3 has 13 amino acids. The CDR3 is CASSPGQGYEQYF. CDR3 nucleotide sequence: TGTGCCAGCAGCCCCGGACAGGGCTACGAGCAGTACTTC. The full variable domain, rest sourced from reference TRBV7-7 and TRBJ2-7, is GAGVSQSPRYKVTKRGQDVTLRCDPISSHATLYWYQQALGQGPEFLTYFNYEAQPDKSGLPSDRFSAERPEGSISTLTIQRTEQRDSAMYRCASSPGQGYEQYFGPGTRLTVT.

V gene TRBV2 combines with J gene TRBJ2-3; TRBD1 matches 7 bases. Germline assignment: CDR1 SNHLY and CDR2 FYNNEI. The J segment lost 4 bases and the V segment lost 4 bases, leaving 5 bases of the junction unmatched. The CDR3 runs to 14 residues. DNA of the CDR3: TGTGCCAGCAGTGCCGGCCAGGGGGCAGATACGCAGTATTTT. It is translated as CASSAGQGADTQYF.

The chain couples TRBV7-2 to TRBJ2-3; perhaps TRBD2 as D (5 bases). Trimming took 5 bases from V and 1 from J, leaving 13 bases between them. Germline CDR1 is SGHTA and CDR2 is FQGNSA. The CDR3 loop spans 15 amino acids. The CDR3 DNA reads as TGTGCCAGCAGCGTCGGCGGGCCGGGCACAGATACGCAGTATTTT. It is translated as CASSVGGPGTDTQYF.

This clone has only one observation. This sequence joins TRBV10-3 and TRBJ2-7, with TRBD2 as a possible D gene (6 bases). The CDR3 sequence is 12 residues long. Trimming cost V 2 bases and J 5 bases, with 7 bases left between them. Germline V gene lookup returns CDR1 ENHRY and CDR2 SYGVKD. This chain's CDR3 is CAISEGGNEQYF. The CDR3 DNA follows: TGTGCCATCAGTGAGGGGGGGAACGAGCAGTACTTC.

The chain has TRBV19 and TRBJ1-5; D not resolved. CDR1 is LNHDA, CDR2 SQIVND, per germline (reference sequence). V shed 7 bases and J shed 0 bases, with 10 bases lying between them. The CDR3 runs to 14 residues. The CDR3 sequence is CASTQQNSNQPQHF. The CDR3 coding sequence is TGTGCCAGTACCCAACAGAATAGCAATCAGCCCCAGCATTTT.

This clone was picked up a small number of times. This rearrangement joins TRBV7-8 to TRBJ2-1, with 10 bases identical to TRBD2. After removal of 5 bases from V and 2 bases from J, the junction contained 3 bases not matched to a gene. Germline V lookup: CDR1 SGHVS, CDR2 FQNEAQ. The CDR3 loop spans 15 amino acids. Written as DNA, the CDR3 is TGTGCCAGCAGCCAAGGACTAGCGGCCTACAATGAGCAGTTCTTC. Translated: CASSQGLAAYNEQFF.

The chain uses TRBV7-7 and TRBJ2-5, with 9 bases matching TRBD2. The CDR3 has 15 amino acids. The V segment lost 1 base and the J segment 3 bases; nucleotides outside the gene matches: 3. CDR1 is SSHAT, CDR2 FNYEAQ, per germline (reference sequence). The CDR3 here is CASSLGGRAEETQYF. The CDR3 nucleotides are TGTGCCAGCAGCTTAGGCGGGAGGGCCGAAGAGACCCAGTACTTC.

The chain recombines TRBV5-1 with TRBJ1-3; possibly TRBD1 for D (5 bases). V dropped 5 bases and J dropped 5 bases, with 32 bases sitting between them. CDR1 and CDR2 from the germline V gene are SGHRS and YFSETQ. The CDR3 consists of 20 residues. The CDR3 DNA is TGCGCCAGCAGGCGGGGGACGGACGAGGGAAGAGAGATTAGGAGAAACACCATATATTTT. It specifies CASRRGTDEGREIRRNTIYF.

The chain employs TRBV19 and TRBJ1-5; the D gene is possibly TRBD1 (6 bases). This CDR3 comprises 16 residues. Trimming stripped 5 bases from V and 3 bases from J, with 17 bases between. CDR1 is LNHDA, CDR2 SQIVND, per germline (reference sequence). The CDR3 bases are TGTGCCAGTAGTTTGGGCAGGGGATTGATCAATCAGCCCCAGCATTTT. Protein: CASSLGRGLINQPQHF.